These 21 T cell receptor beta chains were all obtained from the same sample, sequenced in a study of blood T cell repertoires in COVID-19. Libraries were prepared by immunoSEQ multiplex PCR; TCRdb keeps only in-frame clonotypes and omits some of them. The sample has 70,000 to 85,000 clones; 70% to 90% are singletons. Sequencing used peripheral blood. These TCRs come from a woman older than 75 with acute or convalescent COVID-19.

This chain joins TRBV2 and TRBJ2-7, with D uncertain. CDR1 SNHLY and CDR2 FYNNEI come from the germline V gene. This CDR3 has 14 amino acids. Trimming stripped 7 bases from V and 0 bases from J, with 13 bases between. The CDR3 nucleotides read TGTGCCAGCATACGGCGGCGAGACTCCTACGAGCAGTACTTC. Translating gives CASIRRRDSYEQYF.

The rearrangement links TRBV12-3 or TRBV12-4 to TRBJ2-7; 7 bases are a match to TRBD2. CDR3 length equals 13 residues. J gave up 3 bases and V 5 bases, and 4 bases lay outside the gene matches. In DNA, the CDR3 is TGTGCCAGCAGTCCCGGACTAGACTACGAGCAGTACTTC. Residues: CASSPGLDYEQYF.

The V gene is TRBV28, the J gene TRBJ2-5; tentatively, D is TRBD2 (8 bases). The CDR3 is 15 residues long. The V end lost 5 bases, the J end lost 5 bases, and 18 bases lay between the germline ends. Germline values: CDR1 MDHEN, CDR2 SYDVKM. The DNA of the CDR3 is TGTGCCAGCAGTGCTCCGGGAGGGGGCCTTGAGACCCAGTACTTC. Its translation is CASSAPGGGLETQYF.

V is TRBV10-1 and J is TRBJ2-2; 8 bases are a match to TRBD1. There are 13 residues in the CDR3. Germline CDR1 is WNHNN and CDR2 is SYGVQD (reference sequence). The ends lost 6 bases at V and 6 bases at J; junction bases unmatched: 3. Here the CDR3 DNA reads TGCGCCAGCAGGGACAGGGAAGCCGGGGAGCTGTTTTTT. Protein: CASRDREAGELFF.

The chain combines TRBV28 with TRBJ1-6, with TRBD1 identical over 10 bases. The germline CDR1 and CDR2 sequences are MDHEN and SYDVKM. The CDR3 is made up of 15 amino acids. J lost 8 bases, V lost 5 bases, and 6 bases had no gene match. The CDR3 nucleotides read TGTGCCAGCAGTCAGACAGGGGGCTTGTATTCACCCCTCCACTTT. It yields the protein CASSQTGGLYSPLHF.

The chain carries TRBV15 and TRBJ1-6, with a possible D match to TRBD1 (5 bases). Trimming left V 0 bases short and J 7 bases short, with 7 bases between. This CDR3 has 14 amino acids. The germline V gene encodes CDR1 LNHNV and CDR2 YYDKDF (reference sequence). This chain's CDR3 is CATSREGGNSPLHF. The CDR3 DNA reads as TGTGCCACCAGCAGAGAGGGGGGGAATTCACCCCTCCACTTT.

This rearrangement joins TRBV6-6 to TRBJ1-2; the D gene is possibly TRBD1 (5 bases). This CDR3 has 14 residues. V gave up 11 bases and J gave up 8 bases, with 24 bases separating them. Germline V lookup: CDR1 MNHNY, CDR2 SVGAGI (reference sequence). CDR3 protein: CARGGYGGTKGYTF. CDR3 nucleotide sequence: TGTGCCCGCGGGGGGTATGGGGGTACGAAGGGCTACACCTTC.

This clone showed up just a few times. The rearrangement joins TRBV29-1 to TRBJ1-2; 11 bases map to TRBD1. This CDR3 contains 17 residues. The trim removed 2 bases at V and 4 bases at J, leaving 12 bases unmatched. Germline CDR1 SQVTM, CDR2 ANQGSEA. The CDR3 loop reads CSVETRRTGGFSYGYTF. The CDR3 DNA reads TGCAGCGTTGAAACCCGAAGGACAGGGGGCTTTAGCTATGGCTACACCTTC.

The rearrangement joins TRBV5-6 to TRBJ2-2; 12 bases are a match to TRBD2. Germline assignment: CDR1 SGHDT and CDR2 YYEEEE. V shed 0 bases, J shed 1 base, and the junction held 7 bases outside the gene matches. The CDR3 is 19 amino acids. The CDR3 reads CASSLVSSGGAGNTGELFF. As DNA, the CDR3 is TGTGCCAGCAGCTTGGTTTCTAGCGGGGGGGCCGGGAACACCGGGGAGCTGTTTTTT.

The chain employs TRBV28 and TRBJ1-2; 9 nucleotides line up with TRBD1. The CDR3 is 15 residues long. Per germline, CDR1 MDHEN and CDR2 SYDVKM. V was pared by 5 bases and J by 6 bases, with 10 bases of the junction left unmatched. Here the CDR3 DNA reads TGTGCCAGCAGTACCGGGACAGGGAAGTTAGATGGCTACACCTTC. Amino acids: CASSTGTGKLDGYTF.

This clone turned up a few times. The rearrangement links TRBV19 to TRBJ1-4; TRBD1 matches at 7 bases. The V segment lost 3 bases and the J segment 0 bases; nucleotides outside the gene matches: 1. The CDR3 extends over 15 amino acids. Per the germline V gene, CDR1 is LNHDA and CDR2 is SQIVND (reference sequence). The CDR3 region is CASSIQGATNEKLFF. The DNA for the CDR3 is TGTGCCAGTAGTATCCAGGGGGCAACTAATGAAAAACTGTTTTTT. The whole variable domain, remainder taken from reference TRBV19 and TRBJ1-4, is DGGITQSPKYLFRKEGQNVTLSCEQNLNHDAMYWYRQDPGQGLRLIYYSQIVNDFQKGDIAEGYSVSREKKESFPLTVTSAQKNPTAFYLCASSIQGATNEKLFFGSGTQLSVL.

The genes are TRBV6-5 and TRBJ1-1; a weak D match, TRBD1 (5 bases). The ends were cut back, 2 bases at V and 10 bases at J, with 14 bases in the middle. CDR1 is MNHEY and CDR2 is SVGAGI in the germline V gene. The CDR3 is 13 residues long. The CDR3 spells CASSYREQGAAFF. CDR3 coding DNA: TGTGCCAGCAGTTACCGGGAGCAGGGTGCAGCTTTCTTT.

This clone was seen only once. The chain is built from TRBV18 and TRBJ2-3; weak D call: TRBD2 (5 bases). V was clipped by 3 bases and J by 5 bases, with 12 bases between them. The CDR3 runs 14 residues. Germline loops: CDR1 KGHSH, CDR2 LQKENI. CDR3 nucleotide sequence: TGTGCCAGCTCACCGGCGGGTGCAGGAGATACGCAGTATTTT. Protein sequence: CASSPAGAGDTQYF.

The CDR3 region is CASSQDTGGTYEQYF. CDR3 in DNA: TGCGCCAGCAGCCAAGATACTGGGGGGACCTACGAGCAGTACTTC. The rearrangement uses TRBV4-1 and TRBJ2-7; maybe TRBD2 (6 bases). Germline V CDR1 and CDR2: MGHRA, YSYEKL. V was trimmed by 0 bases and J by 2 bases, leaving 11 bases between them. This CDR3 is 15 amino acids long.

The rearrangement uses TRBV4-2 and TRBJ2-2; tentatively, D is TRBD2 (5 bases). CDR1 is LGHNA, CDR2 YNFKEQ, per germline. The CDR3 has 15 amino acids. With 0 bases removed from V and 8 bases from J, the gap between germline ends came to 13 bases. CDR3 DNA sequence: TGTGCCAGCAGCCAAGAGGTCTCTTCGGGGGGGGAGCTGTTTTTT. Translation: CASSQEVSSGGELFF.

This clone was observed a handful of times. The chain employs TRBV7-3 and TRBJ2-2, with a tentative D call TRBD2 (5 bases). V was trimmed by 3 bases and J by 8 bases, leaving 19 bases between them. This CDR3 contains 16 residues. Looked up from germline, CDR1 is SGHTA and CDR2 is FQGTGA. The CDR3 sequence is CASSFSGPGGLGELFF. The DNA of the CDR3 is TGTGCCAGCAGCTTTAGTGGTCCCGGCGGGCTTGGGGAGCTGTTTTTT.

The V gene is TRBV5-4, the J gene TRBJ1-3, with TRBD1 matching 9 bases. J gave up 2 bases and V 4 bases, and 4 bases lay outside the gene matches. Germline V gene sequence: CDR1 SGHNT, CDR2 YYREEE (reference sequence). This CDR3 has 15 amino acids. CDR3 in amino acids: CASSPGQGTGNTIYF. CDR3 nucleotide sequence: TGTGCCAGCAGCCCCGGACAGGGGACTGGAAACACCATATATTTT. The full variable domain, its missing parts supplied by reference TRBV5-4 and TRBJ1-3, is ETGVTQSPTHLIKTRGQQVTLRCSSQSGHNTVSWYQQALGQGPQFIFQYYREEENGRGNFPPRFSGLQFPNYSSELNVNALELDDSALYLCASSPGQGTGNTIYFGEGSWLTVV.

CDR3 in amino acids: CASSATGGRYGYTF. The CDR3 DNA sequence: TGTGCCAGCAGCGCAACAGGTGGTCGATATGGCTACACCTTC. The chain recombines TRBV9 with TRBJ1-2, with TRBD1 as a possible D gene (5 bases). The germline gives CDR1 SGDLS, CDR2 YYNGEE. The CDR3 sequence is 14 residues long. Trimming took off 3 bases at V and 5 bases at J, with 14 bases between the two ends.

The chain couples TRBV5-6 to TRBJ1-1, with a possible D match to TRBD1 (6 bases). The CDR3 covers 13 residues. CDR1 is SGHDT and CDR2 is YYEEEE in the germline V gene. Trimming cost V 0 bases and J 10 bases, with 13 bases left between them. CDR3 amino acids: CASSLELQGAAFF. DNA for the CDR3: TGTGCCAGCAGCTTGGAATTACAGGGCGCAGCTTTCTTT.

V gene TRBV9 combines with J gene TRBJ2-3, with D possibly matching TRBD2 (6 bases). The CDR3 runs 15 residues. The V gene lost 0 bases and the J gene lost 5 bases, with 13 bases spanning the gap. The V gene's germline CDR1 is SGDLS and CDR2 YYNGEE. The CDR3 loop is CASSVGGVPGDTQYF. The CDR3 DNA sequence: TGTGCCAGCAGCGTAGGGGGGGTGCCAGGAGATACGCAGTATTTT.

The gene calls are TRBV3-1 (or the pseudogene TRBV3-2) and TRBJ1-5; TRBD1 aligns across 7 bases. This CDR3 is built from 15 residues. Germline V CDR1 and CDR2: LGHDT, YNNKEL (reference sequence). Germline trimming cut 4 bases from V and 3 bases from J; bases unmatched to any gene: 6. CDR3 residues: CASSLGQAPNQPQHF. The CDR3 DNA reads as TGTGCCAGCAGCCTTGGACAGGCTCCCAATCAGCCCCAGCATTTT.